This T cell receptor (beta chain) appears in the sequencing data of a study of cytotoxic CD8 clonotypes in ibrutinib-treated CLL. At the level of the study: The subjects consisted of approximately ten relapsed/refractory and over 14 treatment-naive individuals, with around 17 IGHV unmutated. Points from the study as a whole: Clonality, elevated at ibrutinib response, dropped back toward baseline at progression. Public clonotypes were uncommon and contracted or stayed stable on treatment.

A 1 in 200,000 to 1 in 1 million T cell depth was the sequencing target. The method was immunoSEQ multiplex PCR; TCRdb's version includes in-frame clones alone and lacks a portion of them. There are roughly 250,000 clones in the sample; 60% to 75% occur only once, and 15% lies in the top ten. Note on this clone: The antigen remains undetermined.

Deletions cut 5 bases from V and 0 bases from J, with 12 bases between. The CDR3 extends over 15 amino acids. The V gene's germline CDR1 is SGHAT and CDR2 FQDESV (reference sequence). Material: PBMCs, obtained after 24 months of ibrutinib treatment. This clonotype was sampled from a human donor with chronic lymphocytic leukemia. The rearrangement joins TRBV11-1 to TRBJ2-3; D is possibly TRBD2 (6 bases). The CDR3 DNA follows: TGTGCCAGCAGCGTGGTGCGGGGCAGCACAGATACGCAGTATTTT. This sequence encodes CASSVVRGSTDTQYF.